The 16 T cell receptor beta chains given below trace back to one sample, sequenced in a study of radiation and T cells in renal cell carcinoma. Method: immunoSEQ multiplex PCR; TCRdb's copy keeps in-frame clones and lacks some. The sample has 120,000 to 150,000 clones, 88% seen once; the top ten hold 4.1%. As to time point: baseline pretreatment blood. Treatment of the sample: 15 Gy SBRT to primary tumor, nephrectomy 4 weeks later. Source: blood, taken from a patient whose treatment included radiotherapy and nephrectomy. All receptors derive from a woman aged 65 to 85 with renal cell carcinoma.

The V call is TRBV2, the J call TRBJ1-2, with a weak D call TRBD1 (5 bases). Germline values: CDR1 SNHLY, CDR2 FYNNEI. The CDR3 totals 15 residues. Trimming pared 5 bases from V and 6 bases from J, leaving 19 bases between. The CDR3 DNA is TGTGCCAGCAGTTGGACTTGGGACGGAGGAAATGGCTACACCTTC. It encodes CASSWTWDGGNGYTF.

This clone was counted once. The chain employs TRBV6-4 and TRBJ2-1; no definite D call. CDR1 is MRHNA, CDR2 SNTAGT, per germline. V lost 3 bases and J lost 10, with 13 bases in between. The CDR3 is 13 amino acids. As DNA, the CDR3 is TGTGCCAGCAGTGAGGCGCGTTTCGGAGAGCAGTTCTTC. It is translated as CASSEARFGEQFF.

The chain carries TRBV7-8 and TRBJ2-1; weak D call: TRBD1 (5 bases). The CDR3 totals 14 residues. V was trimmed by 3 bases and J by 6 bases, leaving 12 bases between them. Germline CDR1 is SGHVS and CDR2 is FQNEAQ. The CDR3 DNA reads TGTGCCAGCAGCTTGGGGCTTAAGAGCAATGAGCAGTTCTTC. Translated, it gives CASSLGLKSNEQFF.

The chain employs TRBV30 and TRBJ1-3; D remains unclear. The CDR3 sequence is 15 residues long. Germline CDR1 is GTSNPN and CDR2 is SVGIG (reference sequence). With 1 base removed from V and 0 bases from J, the gap between germline ends came to 10 bases. CDR3: CAWSGSRSSGNTIYF. The CDR3, as DNA: TGTGCCTGGAGTGGATCCAGGAGCTCTGGAAACACCATATATTTT.

The chain joins TRBV7-9 to TRBJ2-1; 7 bases map to TRBD2. Trimming took 7 bases from V and 2 from J; bases not matched to a gene: 8. The CDR3 runs to 15 residues. Germline CDR1 and CDR2: SEHNR and FQNEAQ (reference sequence). The CDR3 DNA reads as TGTGCCAGCACCCCCTTGGGGGGGACCTACAATGAGCAGTTCTTC. Translated, it gives CASTPLGGTYNEQFF.

The chain couples TRBV27 to TRBJ1-1; D uncertain. V was clipped by 2 bases and J by 0 bases, with 4 bases between them. The CDR3 length is 13 residues. Germline V gene data show CDR1 as MNHEY and CDR2 as SMNVEV (reference sequence). As DNA, the CDR3 is TGTGCCAGCAGTTTAATTGTGAACACTGAAGCTTTCTTT. It is translated as CASSLIVNTEAFF.

This chain joins TRBV5-1 and TRBJ2-2, with 8 nucleotides matching TRBD1. V was clipped by 0 bases and J by 4 bases; unmatched bases: 5. CDR1 and CDR2 (germline): SGHRS, YFSETQ. The CDR3 loop spans 16 amino acids. The CDR3 DNA is TGCGCCAGCAGCTTGGCGGCCCAGGGGGCCACCGGGGAGCTGTTTTTT. It encodes CASSLAAQGATGELFF. Supplemented by reference TRBV5-1 and TRBJ2-2, the full variable domain reads KAGVTQTPRYLIKTRGQQVTLSCSPISGHRSVSWYQQTPGQGLQFLFEYFSETQRNKGNFPGRFSGRQFSNSRSEMNVSTLELGDSALYLCASSLAAQGATGELFFGEGSRLTVL.

The CDR3 bases are TGTGCCAGCAGCGTTCAGTTTAACTATGGCTACACCTTC. This translates into CASSVQFNYGYTF. V is TRBV28 and J is TRBJ1-2, with no clear D. The V end lost 6 bases, the J end lost 1 base, and 9 bases lay between the germline ends. The CDR3 runs 13 residues. The V gene's germline CDR1 is MDHEN and CDR2 SYDVKM.

This rearrangement joins TRBV29-1 to TRBJ1-2; D gene uncertain. This CDR3 contains 10 residues. Trimming cost V 5 bases and J 8 bases, with 9 bases left between them. Per the germline V gene, CDR1 is SQVTM and CDR2 is ANQGSEA. In DNA form, the CDR3 reads TGCAGCGTTTGGGAGGCCGGCTACACCTTC. This sequence encodes CSVWEAGYTF.

The rearrangement uses TRBV15 and TRBJ1-5, with D hard to call. The CDR3 contains 15 residues. V shed 0 bases and J shed 3 bases, with 9 bases lying between them. Germline V gene sequence: CDR1 LNHNV, CDR2 YYDKDF (reference sequence). The CDR3 region is CATSRDRSPNQPQHF. In nucleotides, the CDR3 is TGTGCCACCAGCAGAGATCGGTCGCCCAATCAGCCCCAGCATTTT. Looking up the rest from reference TRBV15 and TRBJ1-5 gives the full variable domain: DAMVIQNPRYQVTQFGKPVTLSCSQTLNHNVMYWYQQKSSQAPKLLFHYYDKDFNNEADTPDNFQSRRPNTSFCFLDIRSPGLGDTAMYLCATSRDRSPNQPQHFGDGTRLSIL.

The rearrangement uses TRBV5-6 and TRBJ1-2; possibly TRBD1 for D (6 bases). Germline V gene sequence: CDR1 SGHDT, CDR2 YYEEEE. V was cut by 4 bases and J by 5 bases, with 18 bases left in between. CDR3 length equals 15 residues. The CDR3 sequence is CASSGNQGPYYGYTF. The CDR3 coding sequence is TGTGCCAGCAGCGGTAACCAGGGGCCCTATTATGGCTACACCTTC. The full variable domain, in which reference TRBV5-6 and TRBJ1-2 provide the parts outside the CDR3, is DAGVTQSPTHLIKTRGQQVTLRCSPKSGHDTVSWYQQALGQGPQFIFQYYEEEERQRGNFPDRFSGHQFPNYSSELNVNALLLGDSALYLCASSGNQGPYYGYTFGSGTRLTVV.

The genes are TRBV9 and TRBJ2-4; 8 nucleotides align to TRBD2. The germline CDR1 and CDR2 sequences are SGDLS and YYNGEE. Trimming cost V 4 bases and J 5 bases; bases outside gene matches: 17. The CDR3 has 18 residues. The DNA of the CDR3 is TGTGCCAGCAGCCCCGATTTACGGGGGGGCCGTATAGAAAACATTCAGTACTTC. It encodes CASSPDLRGGRIENIQYF. Filled out from reference TRBV9 and TRBJ2-4, the complete variable domain reads DSGVTQTPKHLITATGQRVTLRCSPRSGDLSVYWYQQSLDQGLQFLIQYYNGEERAKGNILERFSAQQFPDLHSELNLSSLELGDSALYFCASSPDLRGGRIENIQYFGAGTRLSVL.

The chain links TRBV30 to TRBJ1-1; no reliable D call. The length of the CDR3 is 11 residues. V gave up 3 bases and J gave up 4 bases, with 6 bases separating them. Germline V gives CDR1 GTSNPN, CDR2 SVGIG (reference sequence). The CDR3 coding sequence is TGTGCCTGGAGCTTACTCACTGAAGCTTTCTTT. The encoded protein is CAWSLLTEAFF.

The rearrangement uses TRBV5-4 and TRBJ2-7; 8 bases fit TRBD2. Germline V gives CDR1 SGHNT, CDR2 YYREEE (reference sequence). V was clipped by 3 bases and J by 0 bases; unmatched bases: 8. The CDR3 has 16 amino acids. CDR3 DNA sequence: TGTGCCAGCAGCTCTTTAGCGGGGCGGGACTCCTACGAGCAGTACTTC. This sequence encodes CASSSLAGRDSYEQYF.

The CDR3 region has the DNA TGTGCCAGCAGTATTGGACAGGCGGGAAATCAGCCCCAGCATTTT. It codes for CASSIGQAGNQPQHF. The V call is TRBV6-1, the J call TRBJ1-5; 7 bases are a match to TRBD1. This CDR3 comprises 15 residues. The V segment lost 5 bases and the J segment 4 bases; nucleotides outside the gene matches: 8. Germline CDR1 is MNHNS and CDR2 is SASEGT.

The chain joins TRBV28 to TRBJ2-5; D might be TRBD1 (5 bases). The length of the CDR3 is 14 residues. From germline, CDR1 is MDHEN and CDR2 SYDVKM. Trimming stripped 4 bases from V and 3 bases from J, with 12 bases between. CDR3 residues: CASSSYGREETQYF. DNA for the CDR3: TGTGCCAGCAGTTCCTACGGCAGGGAAGAGACCCAGTACTTC.